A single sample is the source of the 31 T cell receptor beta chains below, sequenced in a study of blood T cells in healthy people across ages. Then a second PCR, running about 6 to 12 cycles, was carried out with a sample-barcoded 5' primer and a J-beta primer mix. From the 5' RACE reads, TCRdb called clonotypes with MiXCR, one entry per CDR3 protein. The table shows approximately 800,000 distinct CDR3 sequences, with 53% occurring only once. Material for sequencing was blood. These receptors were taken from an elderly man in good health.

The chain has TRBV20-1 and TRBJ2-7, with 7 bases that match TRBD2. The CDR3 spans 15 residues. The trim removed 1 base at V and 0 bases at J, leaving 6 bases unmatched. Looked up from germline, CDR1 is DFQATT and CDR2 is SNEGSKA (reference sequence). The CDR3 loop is CSARVSTSVSYEQYF. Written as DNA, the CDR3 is TGCAGTGCTAGAGTAAGCACTAGCGTCTCCTACGAGCAGTACTTC.

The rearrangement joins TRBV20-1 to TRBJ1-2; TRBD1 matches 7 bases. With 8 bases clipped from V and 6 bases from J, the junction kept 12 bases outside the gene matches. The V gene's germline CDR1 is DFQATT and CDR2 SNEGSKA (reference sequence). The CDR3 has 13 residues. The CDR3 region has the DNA TGCAGTACCACGGGGGGACAGAGGGATGGCTACACCTTC. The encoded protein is CSTTGGQRDGYTF.

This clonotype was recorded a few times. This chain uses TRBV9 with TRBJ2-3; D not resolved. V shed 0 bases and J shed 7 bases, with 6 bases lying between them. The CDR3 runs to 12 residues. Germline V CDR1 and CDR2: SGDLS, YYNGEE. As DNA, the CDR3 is TGTGCCAGCAGCGTAGACGGTTATACGCAGTATTTT. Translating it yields CASSVDGYTQYF.

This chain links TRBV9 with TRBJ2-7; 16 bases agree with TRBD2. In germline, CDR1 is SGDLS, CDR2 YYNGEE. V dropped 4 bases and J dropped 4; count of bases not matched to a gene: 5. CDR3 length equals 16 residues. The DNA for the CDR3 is TGTGCCAGCAGCCCAGGGACTAGCGGGAGGGAATACGAGCAGTACTTC. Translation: CASSPGTSGREYEQYF. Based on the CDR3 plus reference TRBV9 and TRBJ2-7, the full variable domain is DSGVTQTPKHLITATGQRVTLRCSPRSGDLSVYWYQQSLDQGLQFLIQYYNGEERAKGNILERFSAQQFPDLHSELNLSSLELGDSALYFCASSPGTSGREYEQYFGPGTRLTVT.

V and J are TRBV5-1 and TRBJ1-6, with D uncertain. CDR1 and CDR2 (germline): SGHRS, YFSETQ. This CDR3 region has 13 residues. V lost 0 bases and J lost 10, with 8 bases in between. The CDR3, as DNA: TGCGCCAGCAGCTTGGATACAGAATCACCCCTCCACTTT. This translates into CASSLDTESPLHF.

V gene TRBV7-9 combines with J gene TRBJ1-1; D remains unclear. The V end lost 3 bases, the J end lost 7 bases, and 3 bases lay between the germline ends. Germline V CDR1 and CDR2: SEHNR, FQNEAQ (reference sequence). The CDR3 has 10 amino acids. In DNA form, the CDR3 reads TGTGCCAGCAGCTTGATTGAAGCTTTCTTT. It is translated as CASSLIEAFF.

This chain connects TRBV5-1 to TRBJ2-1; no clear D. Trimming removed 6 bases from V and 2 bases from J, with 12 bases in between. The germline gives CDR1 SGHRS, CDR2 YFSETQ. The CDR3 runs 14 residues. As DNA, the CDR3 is TGCGCCAGCACCCTAGGAGACGCCTACAATGAGCAGTTCTTC. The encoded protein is CASTLGDAYNEQFF. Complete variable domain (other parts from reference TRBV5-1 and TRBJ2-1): KAGVTQTPRYLIKTRGQQVTLSCSPISGHRSVSWYQQTPGQGLQFLFEYFSETQRNKGNFPGRFSGRQFSNSRSEMNVSTLELGDSALYLCASTLGDAYNEQFFGPGTRLTVL.

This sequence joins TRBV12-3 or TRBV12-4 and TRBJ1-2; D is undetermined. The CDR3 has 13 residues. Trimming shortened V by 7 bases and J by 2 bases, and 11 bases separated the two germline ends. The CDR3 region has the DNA TGTGCCAGCAAAACGACGGCAAACTATGGCTACACCTTC. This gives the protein CASKTTANYGYTF.

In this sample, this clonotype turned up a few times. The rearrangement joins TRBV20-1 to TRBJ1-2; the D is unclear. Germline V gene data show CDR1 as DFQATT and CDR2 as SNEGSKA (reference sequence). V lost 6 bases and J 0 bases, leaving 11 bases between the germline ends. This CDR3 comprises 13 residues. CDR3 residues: CSAPPGPNYGYTF. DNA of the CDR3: TGCAGTGCCCCGCCCGGGCCTAACTATGGCTACACCTTC.

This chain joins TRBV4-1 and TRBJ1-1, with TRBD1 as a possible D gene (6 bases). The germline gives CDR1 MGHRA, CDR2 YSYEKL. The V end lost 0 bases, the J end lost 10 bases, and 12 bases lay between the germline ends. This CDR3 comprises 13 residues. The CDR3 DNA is TGCGCCAGCAGCCAAGATGTGGGCAGGGGAGCTTTCTTT. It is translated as CASSQDVGRGAFF.

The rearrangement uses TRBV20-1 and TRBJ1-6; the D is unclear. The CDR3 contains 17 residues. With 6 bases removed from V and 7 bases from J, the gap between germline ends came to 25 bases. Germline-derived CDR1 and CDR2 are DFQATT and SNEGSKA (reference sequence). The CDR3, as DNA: TGCAGTGCCCTTTCCCTGGGCCCCGGCACGAAGAATTCACCCCTCCACTTT. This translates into CSALSLGPGTKNSPLHF.

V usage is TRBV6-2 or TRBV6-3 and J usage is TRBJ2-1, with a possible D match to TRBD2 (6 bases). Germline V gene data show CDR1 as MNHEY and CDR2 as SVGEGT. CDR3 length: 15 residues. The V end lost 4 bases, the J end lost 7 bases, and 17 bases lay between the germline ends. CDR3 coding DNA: TGTGCCAGCAGTTTTGTCGGACCTGGGGGGAATGAGCAGTTCTTC. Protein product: CASSFVGPGGNEQFF.

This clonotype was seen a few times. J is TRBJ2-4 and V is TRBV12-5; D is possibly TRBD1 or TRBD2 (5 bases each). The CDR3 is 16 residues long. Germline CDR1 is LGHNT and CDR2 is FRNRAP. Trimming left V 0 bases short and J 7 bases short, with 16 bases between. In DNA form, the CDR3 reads TGTGCTAGTGGTTTGGTAACCGGGGCCTTAAGGAACATTCAGTACTTC. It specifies CASGLVTGALRNIQYF.

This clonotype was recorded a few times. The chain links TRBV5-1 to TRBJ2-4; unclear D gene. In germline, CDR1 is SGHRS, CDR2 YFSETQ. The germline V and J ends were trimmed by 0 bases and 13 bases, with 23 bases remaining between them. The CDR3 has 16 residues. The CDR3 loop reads CASSLAVNHAYNEQYF. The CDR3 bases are TGCGCCAGCAGCTTGGCCGTGAACCATGCCTACAATGAGCAGTACTTC.

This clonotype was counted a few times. This chain's CDR3 is CASSPTSGLGNEQFF. The DNA of the CDR3 is TGTGCCAGCAGCCCGACTAGCGGGCTGGGAAATGAGCAGTTCTTC. The V call is TRBV7-2, the J call TRBJ2-1, with 10 bases identical to TRBD2. Trimming took 5 bases from V and 7 from J; bases not matched to a gene: 8. Per germline, CDR1 SGHTA and CDR2 FQGNSA. This CDR3 is built from 15 residues.

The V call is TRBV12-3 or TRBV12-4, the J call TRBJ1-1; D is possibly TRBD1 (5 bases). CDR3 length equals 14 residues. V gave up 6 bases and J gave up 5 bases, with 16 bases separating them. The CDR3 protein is CASSPPGPRTEAFF. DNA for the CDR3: TGTGCCAGCAGCCCTCCGGGACCGAGAACTGAAGCTTTCTTT.

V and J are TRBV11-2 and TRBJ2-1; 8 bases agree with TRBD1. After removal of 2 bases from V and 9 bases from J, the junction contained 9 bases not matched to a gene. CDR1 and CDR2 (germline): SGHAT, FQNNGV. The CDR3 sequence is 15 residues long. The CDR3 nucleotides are TGTGCCAGCAGCTTACAAGCCAGGGGGCACAGTGAGCAGTTCTTC. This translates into CASSLQARGHSEQFF.

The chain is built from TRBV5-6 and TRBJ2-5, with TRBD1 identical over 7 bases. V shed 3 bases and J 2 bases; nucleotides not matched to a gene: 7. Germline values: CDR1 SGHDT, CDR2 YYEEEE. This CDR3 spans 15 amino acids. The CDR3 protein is CASSSPTGIQETQYF. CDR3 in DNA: TGTGCCAGCAGCTCCCCGACAGGGATACAAGAGACCCAGTACTTC.

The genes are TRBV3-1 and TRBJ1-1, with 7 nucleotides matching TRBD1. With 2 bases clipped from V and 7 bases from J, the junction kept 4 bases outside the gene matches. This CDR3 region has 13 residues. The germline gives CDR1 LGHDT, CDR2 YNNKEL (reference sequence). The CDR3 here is CASSQLRTGEAFF. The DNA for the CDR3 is TGTGCCAGCAGCCAACTGAGGACAGGTGAAGCTTTCTTT.

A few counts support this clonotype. The CDR3 here is CASSLRQGARYAYF. For the CDR3, the DNA is TGTGCCAGCAGTTTAAGACAGGGGGCCAGATACGCGTATTTT. The chain is built from TRBV12-3 or TRBV12-4 and TRBJ2-3, with TRBD1 identical over 10 bases. This CDR3 is built from 14 residues. Trimming at V came to 2 bases and at J to 14 bases, leaving 10 bases not matched to a gene.

In nucleotides, the CDR3 is TGTGCCAGCAGCTTGGGTGGTGGGGGTCAGGAAGCTTTCTTT. Translating it yields CASSLGGGGQEAFF. The rearrangement links TRBV5-5 to TRBJ1-1; a possible D gene is TRBD1 (5 bases). This CDR3 is 14 amino acids long. Germline assignment: CDR1 SGHKS and CDR2 YYEKEE (reference sequence). V was trimmed by 0 bases and J by 8 bases, leaving 14 bases between them.

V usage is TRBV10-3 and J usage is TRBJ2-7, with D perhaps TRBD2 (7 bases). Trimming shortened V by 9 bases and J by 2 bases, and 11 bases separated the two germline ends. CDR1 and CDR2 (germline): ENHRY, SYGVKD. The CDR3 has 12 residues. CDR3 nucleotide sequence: TGTGCCATGGGGCGGGGGCCCTACGAGCAGTACTTC. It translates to CAMGRGPYEQYF.

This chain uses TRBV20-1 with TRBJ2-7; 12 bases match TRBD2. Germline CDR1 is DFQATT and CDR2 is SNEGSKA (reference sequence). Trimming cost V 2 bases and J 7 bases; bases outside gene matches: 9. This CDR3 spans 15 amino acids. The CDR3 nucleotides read TGCAGTGCTAGACGCCCGGGACTAGCGGGCAATGAGCAGTACTTC. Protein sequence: CSARRPGLAGNEQYF.

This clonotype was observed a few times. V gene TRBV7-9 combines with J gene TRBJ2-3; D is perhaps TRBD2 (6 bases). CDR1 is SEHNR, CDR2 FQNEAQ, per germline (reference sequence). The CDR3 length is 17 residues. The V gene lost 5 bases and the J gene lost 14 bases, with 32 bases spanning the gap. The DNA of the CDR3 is TGTGCCAGCAGCCCTCTGGAGGGGAAGGGCGGTCGCAGATACGCGTATTTT. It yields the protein CASSPLEGKGGRRYAYF.

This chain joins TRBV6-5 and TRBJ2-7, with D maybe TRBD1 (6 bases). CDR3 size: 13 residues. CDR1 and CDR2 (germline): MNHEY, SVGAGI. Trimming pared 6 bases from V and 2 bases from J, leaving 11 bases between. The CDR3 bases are TGTGCCAGCAGGCTGGGGGCGACCTACGAGCAGTACTTC. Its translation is CASRLGATYEQYF.

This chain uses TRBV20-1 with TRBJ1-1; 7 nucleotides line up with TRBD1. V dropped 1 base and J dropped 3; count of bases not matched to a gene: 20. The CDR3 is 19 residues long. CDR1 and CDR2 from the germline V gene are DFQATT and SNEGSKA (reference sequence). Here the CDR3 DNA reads TGCAGTGCTAGAGTCACCAAGGACAGGAGTCTTGTTCGATACACTGAAGCTTTCTTT. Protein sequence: CSARVTKDRSLVRYTEAFF.

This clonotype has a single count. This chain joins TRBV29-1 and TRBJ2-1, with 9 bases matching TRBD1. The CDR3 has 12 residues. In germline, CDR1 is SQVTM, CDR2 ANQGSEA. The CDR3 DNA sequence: TGCTGCGCCGGGACAGGGAGGAATGAGCAGTTCTTC. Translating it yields CCAGTGRNEQFF.

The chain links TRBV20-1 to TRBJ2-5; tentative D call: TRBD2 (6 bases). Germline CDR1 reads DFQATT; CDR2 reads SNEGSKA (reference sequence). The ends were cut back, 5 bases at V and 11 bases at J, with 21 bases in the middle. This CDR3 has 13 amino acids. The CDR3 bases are TGCAGTGCTCGGACGGAGGGTCGTGGTGAGCAGTACTTC. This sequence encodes CSARTEGRGEQYF.

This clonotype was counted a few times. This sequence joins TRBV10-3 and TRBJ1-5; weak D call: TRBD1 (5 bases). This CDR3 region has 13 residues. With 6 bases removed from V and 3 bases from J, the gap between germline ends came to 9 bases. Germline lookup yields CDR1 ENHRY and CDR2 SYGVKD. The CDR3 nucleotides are TGTGCCATCAGCAGGGTGGACAATCAGCCCCAGCATTTT. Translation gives CAISRVDNQPQHF.

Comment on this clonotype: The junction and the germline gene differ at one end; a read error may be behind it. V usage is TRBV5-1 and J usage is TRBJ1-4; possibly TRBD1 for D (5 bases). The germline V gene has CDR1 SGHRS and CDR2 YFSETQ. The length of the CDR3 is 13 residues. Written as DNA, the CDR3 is TGCGTCAGCAGCGCGGGACCGAACGAAGTCCCGTTTTTT. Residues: CVSSAGPNEVPFF.

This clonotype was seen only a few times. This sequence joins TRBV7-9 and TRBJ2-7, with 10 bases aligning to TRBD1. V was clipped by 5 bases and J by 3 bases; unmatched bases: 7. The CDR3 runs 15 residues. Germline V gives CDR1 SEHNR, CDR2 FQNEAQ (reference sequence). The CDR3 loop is CASSLTGTGDYEQYF. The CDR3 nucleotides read TGTGCCAGCAGCCTTACCGGGACAGGGGACTACGAGCAGTACTTC.